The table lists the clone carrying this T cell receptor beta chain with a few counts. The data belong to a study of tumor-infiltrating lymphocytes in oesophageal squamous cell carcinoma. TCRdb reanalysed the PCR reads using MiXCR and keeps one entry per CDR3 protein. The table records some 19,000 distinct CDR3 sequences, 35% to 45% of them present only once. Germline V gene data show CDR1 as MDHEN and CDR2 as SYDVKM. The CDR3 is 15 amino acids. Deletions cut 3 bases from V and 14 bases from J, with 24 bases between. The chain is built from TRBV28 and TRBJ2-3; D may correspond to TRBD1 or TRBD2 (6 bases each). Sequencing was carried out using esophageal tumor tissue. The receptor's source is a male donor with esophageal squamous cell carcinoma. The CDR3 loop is CASSFIGGWTGELYF. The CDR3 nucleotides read TGTGCCAGCAGTTTCATCGGGGGCTGGACCGGGGAGCTGTATTTT.